These T cell receptor beta chains were read from a single sample in a study of T-cell reconstitution after alpha-beta-depleted transplantation in children. TCRdb re-called the PCR reads with MiXCR, one entry per CDR3 protein. The sample holds around 380,000 distinct CDR3 sequences, about 11% seen once. The sample in question was PBMCs from the stem cell graft donor, obtained from the stem cell graft. The receptors here all came from a human donor who donated a stem cell graft to a child with acute myeloid leukemia. Each CDR3 is given with its conserved first and last residue. Each record gives: V gene, D gene, J gene, clone size, CDR3 DNA, CDR3 protein. The D gene is left open where the match is weak. Rows may omit the clone size; those that give it use once, few, many or a size class.

TRBV10-3	TRBD2	TRBJ2-3	-	TGTGCCATCAGTGAGAGCGGACTAGCGGGGTCTAGCACAGATACGCAGTATTTT	CAISESGLAGSSTDTQYF
TRBV6-1	TRBD2	TRBJ2-1	few	TGTTGCCTAGCGGGAGGGCCGGGCTCCTACAATGAGCAGTTCTTC	CCLAGGPGSYNEQFF
TRBV5-1	-	TRBJ2-1	-	TGCGCCAGCAGCCCCAATGCGAATGAGCAGTTCTTC	CASSPNANEQFF
TRBV20-1	-	TRBJ2-5	-	TGCAGTGCTAGAGATTTGCAGCCCCTCCAAGAGACCCAGTACTTC	CSARDLQPLQETQYF
TRBV29-1	-	TRBJ2-7	few	TGCAGCGTTGAAAAGGGGGCCTACGAGCAGTACTTC	CSVEKGAYEQYF
TRBV30	-	TRBJ1-1	few	TGTGCCTGGATTATGAACACTGAAGCTTTCTTT	CAWIMNTEAFF
TRBV24-1	TRBD2	TRBJ2-1	few	TGTGCCACCAGTGATTCCTGGACTAGCGGGAGGGCCACTGAGCAGTTCTTC	CATSDSWTSGRATEQFF
TRBV6-1	-	TRBJ2-1	few	TGTGCCAGCGGAAGCGGGACAAGGCTAGCACGCGAGCAGTTCTTC	CASGSGTRLAREQFF
TRBV18	-	TRBJ2-2	-	TGTGCCAGCTCACCTTCGCCGCCCCCGAACACCGGGGAGCTGTTTTTT	CASSPSPPPNTGELFF
TRBV4-1	TRBD1	TRBJ2-3	many	TGCGCCAGCAGCAACCGACAGGGTACAGATACGCAGTATTTT	CASSNRQGTDTQYF
TRBV20-1	TRBD2	TRBJ2-1	few	TGCAGTGCCCTGGGACTAGTGAGGAATGAGCAGTTCTTC	CSALGLVRNEQFF
TRBV4-2	TRBD1	TRBJ2-5	many	TGTGCCAGCAGCCAACAGGGACAGACCCAAGAGACCCAGTACTTC	CASSQQGQTQETQYF
TRBV19	-	TRBJ2-2	few	TGTGCCAGTAGTATACTTAGCACCGGGGAGCTGTTTTTT	CASSILSTGELFF
TRBV29-1	-	TRBJ2-1	-	TGCAGCGTCCGCCCCACTAGGGATGAGCAGTTCTTC	CSVRPTRDEQFF
TRBV5-1	-	TRBJ1-6	once	TGCGCCAGCAGCTTACCAGGGTACGGCTCACCCCTCCACTTC	CASSLPGYGSPLHF
TRBV27	-	TRBJ2-3	many	TGTGCCAGCAGTTTATCACTTCACACAGATACGCAGTATTTT	CASSLSLHTDTQYF
TRBV2	-	TRBJ1-4	-	TGTGCCAGCAGTAAAGCTTATAGGTTTGATGAAAAACTGTTTTTT	CASSKAYRFDEKLFF
TRBV20-1	-	TRBJ2-5	many	TGCAGTGCTAGAGACGCCGGACTGACAGAGACCCAGTACTTC	CSARDAGLTETQYF
TRBV5-1	TRBD2	TRBJ2-3	-	TGCGCCAGCAGCTTGTTGTCTAGCGGGGGATTCACAGATACGCAGTATTTT	CASSLLSSGGFTDTQYF
TRBV5-6	TRBD1	TRBJ1-1	few	TGTGCCAGCAGCAGCGGGGACAGGGGCGGGAACACTGAAGCTTTCTTT	CASSSGDRGGNTEAFF
TRBV3-1	TRBD2	TRBJ2-1	few	TGTGCCAGCAGCCAAGGAGCTGGGAGGGTGTTCTTC	CASSQGAGRVFF
TRBV29-1	-	TRBJ1-2	medium-sized	TGCAGCGTTGATCTCAGGGATACCCATGGCTACACCTTC	CSVDLRDTHGYTF
TRBV3-1	TRBD2	TRBJ2-1	-	TGTGCCAGCAGCCAAGATCTTCTGAGCGGGGGCTCCTACAATGAGCAGTTCTTC	CASSQDLLSGGSYNEQFF
TRBV6-5	-	TRBJ2-7	-	TGTGCCAGCGGAGGCTTCAACGGGGGGCAGTACTTC	CASGGFNGGQYF
TRBV6-1	-	TRBJ2-5	few	TGTGCCAGCGGCAGTCAAGGGAGGGAGACCCAGTACTTC	CASGSQGRETQYF
TRBV20-1	TRBD1	TRBJ1-5	-	TGCAGTGCTAACGACAGGGGGGATCCGTTCAATCAGCCCCAGCATTTT	CSANDRGDPFNQPQHF
TRBV10-3	-	TRBJ2-7	few	TGTGCCATCAATGGCGGGGCCGACGAGCAGTACTTC	CAINGGADEQYF
TRBV7-9	TRBD1	TRBJ2-3	once	TGTGCCAGCAGCCCTATGACAGGGTTCACAGATACGCAGTATTTT	CASSPMTGFTDTQYF
TRBV10-3	TRBD1	TRBJ2-7	few	TGTGCCAGCCGATCCGGGACAGGGGGCTCCTACGAGCAGTACTTC	CASRSGTGGSYEQYF
TRBV12-3/TRBV12-4	TRBD2	TRBJ2-5	few	TGTGCCAGCCTCCTAGCGGGGGGACCCCAAGAGACCCAGTACTTC	CASLLAGGPQETQYF
TRBV7-8	TRBD2	TRBJ2-5	few	TGTGCCAGCAGCACGCGCGGGAGAGGAGAGACCCAGTACTTC	CASSTRGRGETQYF
TRBV20-1	-	TRBJ1-1	many	TGCAGTGCTACCGACTACCTGAACAGTGAAGCTTTCTTT	CSATDYLNSEAFF
TRBV23-1	TRBD1	TRBJ1-4	-	TGCGCCAGCAGTCTTTCAGGACAGGGTTTATTTACAACTAATGAAAAACTGTTTTTT	CASSLSGQGLFTTNEKLFF
TRBV20-1	-	TRBJ1-1	few	TGCAGTGCTAGAGACGCACAACAGAACACTGAAGCTTTCTTT	CSARDAQQNTEAFF
TRBV7-3	-	TRBJ1-1	-	TGTGCCAGCAGCTCCTGGGTGCGCGCTGAAGCTTTCTTT	CASSSWVRAEAFF
TRBV20-1	TRBD1	TRBJ1-5	few	TGCAGTGCTAGTCCGGGACAGGGGGCCTACAATCAGCCCCAGCATTTT	CSASPGQGAYNQPQHF
TRBV15	TRBD1	TRBJ2-5	-	TGTGCCACCAGCAGAGATCCGGTTGGGACAGACCGAGGGGAGACCCAGTACTTC	CATSRDPVGTDRGETQYF
TRBV29-1	TRBD1	TRBJ1-4	-	TGCAGCGTTGAAGCCCAGGGGGCCGGTGAAAAACTGTTTTTT	CSVEAQGAGEKLFF
TRBV7-2	-	TRBJ1-6	many	TGTGCCAGCAGCTTAGGGACGGAGAATTCACCCCTCCACTTT	CASSLGTENSPLHF
TRBV29-1	-	TRBJ2-5	many	TGCAGCGTTGCCAGGGGAGAGACCCAGTACTTC	CSVARGETQYF
TRBV6-1	-	TRBJ2-5	many	TGTGCCAGCAGTGAAAGGGGGAGTCGAGAGACCCAGTACTTC	CASSERGSRETQYF
TRBV20-1	-	TRBJ1-5	few	TGCAGTGCTAGTGCCCGGACGGGATCCGGGCCCCAGCATTTT	CSASARTGSGPQHF